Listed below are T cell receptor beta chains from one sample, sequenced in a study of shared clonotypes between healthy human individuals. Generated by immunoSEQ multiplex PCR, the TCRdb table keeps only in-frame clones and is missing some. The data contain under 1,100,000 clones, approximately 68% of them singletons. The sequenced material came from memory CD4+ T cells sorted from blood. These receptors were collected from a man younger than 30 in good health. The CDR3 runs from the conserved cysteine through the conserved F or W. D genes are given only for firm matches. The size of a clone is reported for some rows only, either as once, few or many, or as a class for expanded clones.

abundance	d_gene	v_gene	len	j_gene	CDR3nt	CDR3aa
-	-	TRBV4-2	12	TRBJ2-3	TGTGCCAGCCGACTTGACACAGATACGCAGTATTTT	CASRLDTDTQYF
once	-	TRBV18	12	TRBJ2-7	TGTGCCAGCGCCCAGGGGCCCTACGAGCAGTACTTC	CASAQGPYEQYF
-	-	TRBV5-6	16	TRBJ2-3	TGTGCCAGCAGCTTGGTCCAGGGGAAGAAGGCAGATACGCAGTATTTT	CASSLVQGKKADTQYF
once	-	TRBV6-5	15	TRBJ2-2	TGTGCCAGCAGTTACTCGGGCGCGGGGAGCTGGGAGCTGTTTTTT	CASSYSGAGSWELFF
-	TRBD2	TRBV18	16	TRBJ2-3	TGTGCCAGCTTGCCACTAGCGGGAGGTAGCACAGATACGCAGTATTTT	CASLPLAGGSTDTQYF
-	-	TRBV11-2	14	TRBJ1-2	TGTGCCAGCAGCCCCGGACGGGCGTCACTCGGCTACACCTTC	CASSPGRASLGYTF
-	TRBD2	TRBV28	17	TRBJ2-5	TGTGCCAGCAGTCCGACCCGAGGGGCGGGGGGCATAGAGACCCAGTACTTC	CASSPTRGAGGIETQYF
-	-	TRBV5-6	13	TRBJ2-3	TGTGCCAGCTCCCAGCGGCGCACAGATACGCAGTATTTT	CASSQRRTDTQYF
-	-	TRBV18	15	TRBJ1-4	TGTGCCAGCTCACTACACCCCCCAACTAATGAAAAACTGTTTTTT	CASSLHPPTNEKLFF
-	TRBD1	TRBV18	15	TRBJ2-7	TGTGCCAGCTCACCACCGGGACAGGGCGGCCACGAGCAGTACTTC	CASSPPGQGGHEQYF
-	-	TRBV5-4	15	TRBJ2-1	TGTGCCAGCAGATTGGGCCTGGACTCCTACAATGAGCAGTTCTTC	CASRLGLDSYNEQFF
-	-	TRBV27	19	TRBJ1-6	TGTGCCAGCAAAAAGACAGGAGGGATAAACAGCTCCTATAATTCACCCCTCCACTTT	CASKKTGGINSSYNSPLHF
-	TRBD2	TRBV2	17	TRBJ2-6	TGTGCCAGCAGGAAGTTGACTAGCATCTCTGGGGCCAACGTCCTGACTTTC	CASRKLTSISGANVLTF
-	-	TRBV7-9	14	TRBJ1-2	TGTGCCAGCAGCTCCATGGGACAAGACTATGGCTACACCTTC	CASSSMGQDYGYTF
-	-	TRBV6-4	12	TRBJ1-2	TGTGCCAGCAGTGACTCTGGGACTGGCTACACCTTC	CASSDSGTGYTF
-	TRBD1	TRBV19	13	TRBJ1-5	TGTGCCAGTAAGGGACAGGGCGGTCAGCCCCAGCATTTT	CASKGQGGQPQHF